This T cell receptor beta chain is drawn from a study of blood T cell repertoires in COVID-19. The CDR3 totals 15 residues. J gave up 0 bases and V 1 base, and 2 bases lay outside the gene matches. From germline, CDR1 is MGHRA and CDR2 YSYEKL. This clone has a single count. In the original processing: Using reference gene primer amplification, nucleated cell counts were estimated. Libraries were prepared by immunoSEQ multiplex PCR; TCRdb keeps only in-frame clonotypes and omits some of them. That table is the source of V, J and clone size, and D and trimming were worked out from the DNA. This sample carries about 170,000 clones, around 82% of them seen once, and the ten largest clones take 3.6%.

The gene calls are TRBV4-1 and TRBJ1-2; 7 bases fit TRBD1. Material for sequencing was PBMCs or T cells enriched from blood (not recorded which). The receptor's source is a woman between 45 and 60 years old in a cohort exposed to, infected with or recovered from COVID-19 (not recorded which). CDR3 DNA sequence: TGCGCCAGCAGCCAAGTGGGGACAGCTAACTATGGCTACACCTTC. Residues: CASSQVGTANYGYTF.